These 6 T cell receptor beta chains originate from one sample sequenced in a study of PD-1 blockade in classical Hodgkin lymphoma. Assay used: immunoSEQ multiplex PCR; TCRdb lists only in-frame clones, some missing. The sample contains around 50,000 clones, 90% of which appear only once. Documented time point: cycle 4 day 1 (C4D1), after six to seven weeks of nivolumab. Autologous stem cell transplantation was followed by relapse in every patient, and brentuximab vedotin exposure varied. The input for sequencing was peripheral blood mononuclear cells (PBMCs), taken before the fourth cycle of nivolumab. Source of these receptors: a human donor with classical Hodgkin lymphoma.

This clone is judged medium-sized (0.01 to 0.1%). The V call is TRBV27, the J call TRBJ1-2; 7 positions agree with TRBD1. Looked up from germline, CDR1 is MNHEY and CDR2 is SMNVEV (reference sequence). V trimming: 0 bases; J trimming: 6 bases; junction bases outside the gene matches: 7. The CDR3 runs 15 residues. The CDR3: CASSLSRGGADGYTF. The CDR3 DNA reads as TGTGCCAGCAGTTTATCGAGAGGGGGCGCTGATGGCTACACCTTC.

The chain uses TRBV7-8 and TRBJ2-5, with D tentatively TRBD1 or TRBD2 (5 bases each). Deletions cut 6 bases from V and 7 bases from J, with 24 bases between. The CDR3 is made up of 16 amino acids. Germline V gives CDR1 SGHVS, CDR2 FQNEAQ. CDR3 DNA: TGTGCCAGCAGGTCAGGGTTATGGGATCTACGGGGGACCCAGTACTTC. This codes for CASRSGLWDLRGTQYF. The whole variable domain, filled in from reference TRBV7-8 and TRBJ2-5, reads GAGVSQSPRYKVAKRGQDVALRCDPISGHVSLFWYQQALGQGPEFLTYFQNEAQLDKSGLPSDRFFAERPEGSVSTLKIQRTQQEDSAVYLCASRSGLWDLRGTQYFGPGTRLLVL.

This sequence joins TRBV11-3 and TRBJ1-5, with a possible D match to TRBD1 (5 bases). The CDR3 length is 13 residues. In germline, CDR1 is SGHNT, CDR2 YENEEA. Trimming took 2 bases from V and 4 from J, leaving 6 bases between them. CDR3 bases: TGTGCCAGCAGCTTAACAGGAAATCAGCCCCAGCATTTT. It is translated as CASSLTGNQPQHF.

The chain carries TRBV19 and TRBJ1-4; no firm D call. Germline CDR1 and CDR2: LNHDA and SQIVND (reference sequence). V lost 0 bases and J 8 bases, leaving 10 bases between the germline ends. This CDR3 spans 14 amino acids. The CDR3 sequence: CASSIDLGGEKLFF. The DNA of the CDR3 is TGTGCCAGTAGTATAGATCTTGGAGGCGAAAAACTGTTTTTT.

In this sample, this clone turned up once. The chain carries TRBV6-1 and TRBJ2-7; 8 positions match TRBD1. Trimming took 6 bases from V and 2 from J; bases not matched to a gene: 9. This CDR3 is built from 15 residues. Germline CDR1 is MNHNS and CDR2 is SASEGT. CDR3 in amino acids: CASRGQGGITYEQYF. The CDR3 DNA is TGTGCCAGCAGAGGACAGGGCGGTATCACCTACGAGCAGTACTTC.

The chain links TRBV27 to TRBJ2-3, with a weak D call TRBD2 (5 bases). Germline lookup yields CDR1 MNHEY and CDR2 SMNVEV (reference sequence). The CDR3 spans 18 residues. With 5 bases removed from V and 2 bases from J, the gap between germline ends came to 23 bases. The CDR3 region is CASSARPMRRRNTDTQYF. The CDR3 coding sequence is TGTGCCAGCAGTGCCAGACCTATGCGGAGGCGTAACACAGATACGCAGTATTTT.